These 19 T cell receptor beta chains originate from one sample sequenced in a study of CD8 T cells in ankylosing spondylitis (dated by TCRdb to the late 2010s). Receptor amplification or capture employed 5' RACE. Sequenced using an Illumina HiSeq 2500. TCRdb's own reprocessing of the public reads used fastp at Q25 and MiXCR and kept productive beta chains. CDR3 protein duplicates are merged, each entry listing the most common genes and DNA. This sample has 150,000 to 200,000 distinct CDR3 sequences in its table, and under 15% of those were observed once. The top ten hold about 11% of the sample. The sequenced sample was blood, either unsorted or a sorted T cell fraction (not recorded which). The receptor set was obtained from a female donor with ankylosing spondylitis or in good health (not recorded which).

With regard to this clonotype: This sequence may be a read error, since a much larger clone differs from it by one base. The rearrangement uses TRBV9 and TRBJ2-1; 10 positions agree with TRBD2. V was pared by 4 bases and J by 6 bases, with 10 bases of the junction left unmatched. The CDR3 length is 16 residues. Germline assignment: CDR1 SGDLS and CDR2 YYNGEE. This CDR3 reads CASSLTGASGGNEQFF. The CDR3 bases are TGTGCCAGCAGCCTCACCGGGGCTAGCGGGGGCAATGAGCAGTTCTTC. Full variable domain (rest looked up from reference TRBV9 and TRBJ2-1): DSGVTQTPKHLITATGQRVTLRCSPRSGDLSVYWYQQSLDQGLQFLIQYYNGEERAKGNILERFSAQQFPDLHSELNLSSLELGDSALYFCASSLTGASGGNEQFFGPGTRLTVL.

The table lists this clonotype with a few counts. The chain is built from TRBV5-1 and TRBJ2-7; 7 bases are a match to TRBD1. From germline, CDR1 is SGHRS and CDR2 YFSETQ. The J segment lost 2 bases and the V segment lost 6 bases, leaving 8 bases of the junction unmatched. The CDR3 totals 14 residues. The CDR3 sequence is CASNKQGSPYEQYF. The CDR3 DNA is TGCGCCAGCAACAAACAGGGGTCGCCCTACGAGCAGTACTTC.

The sample holds a few counts of this clonotype. The chain carries TRBV28 and TRBJ2-5; D may correspond to TRBD1 or TRBD2 (5 bases each). Per the germline V gene, CDR1 is MDHEN and CDR2 is SYDVKM. The CDR3 contains 13 residues. V was shortened by 7 bases and J by 1 base, with 10 bases between the two germline ends. The CDR3, as DNA: TGTGCCAGCACCCGGGACGGCCAAGAGACCCAGTACTTC. Its translation is CASTRDGQETQYF.

This clonotype was seen a few times. This chain links TRBV20-1 with TRBJ2-5; maybe TRBD1 (5 bases). In germline, CDR1 is DFQATT, CDR2 SNEGSKA (reference sequence). The CDR3 has 14 residues. V lost 3 bases and J lost 1, with 12 bases in between. The CDR3 protein is CSASVTGVQETQYF. In DNA, the CDR3 is TGCAGTGCTAGTGTCACAGGAGTCCAAGAGACCCAGTACTTC.

This clonotype turned up a few times. The CDR3 region is CASGLRGVVGDTQYF. The DNA of the CDR3 is TGTGCCAGCGGCCTTCGGGGCGTAGTAGGAGATACGCAGTATTTT. This chain uses TRBV12-3 or TRBV12-4 with TRBJ2-3, with D perhaps being TRBD1 or TRBD2 (5 bases each). Trimming stripped 8 bases from V and 5 bases from J, with 20 bases between. The CDR3 extends over 15 amino acids.

The V call is TRBV7-6, the J call TRBJ2-5, with no clear D. CDR3 length equals 12 residues. Trimming took off 5 bases at V and 3 bases at J, with 7 bases between the two ends. From germline, CDR1 is SGHVS and CDR2 FNYEAQ. This CDR3 is CASSRIEETQYF. For the CDR3, the DNA is TGTGCCAGCAGCCGTATTGAAGAGACCCAGTACTTC.

There are many counts of this clonotype. The chain uses TRBV27 and TRBJ1-2, with D unclear. From germline, CDR1 is MNHEY and CDR2 SMNVEV (reference sequence). V was pared by 6 bases and J by 0 bases, with 20 bases between. This CDR3 region has 17 residues. The CDR3 reads CASRTSVSEKSNYGYTF. CDR3 bases: TGTGCCAGCAGGACTAGTGTATCTGAGAAATCTAACTATGGCTACACCTTC.

On this clonotype itself: This could be a read error, since a much larger clone is one nucleotide away. The chain employs TRBV4-3 and TRBJ2-1; 8 bases agree with TRBD1. The V gene's germline CDR1 is LGHNA and CDR2 YSLEER. This CDR3 contains 15 residues. The CDR3 DNA sequence: TGCGCCAACAGCCCGACAGGGGAGCCCAGCAATGAGCAGTTCTTC. Amino acid sequence: CANSPTGEPSNEQFF.

This chain links TRBV2 with TRBJ2-7, with D perhaps matching TRBD2 (5 bases). Germline CDR1 SNHLY, CDR2 FYNNEI. V dropped 3 bases and J dropped 5 bases, with 20 bases sitting between them. The CDR3 contains 16 residues. This chain's CDR3 is CASSERRTLGMNEQYF. As DNA, the CDR3 is TGTGCCAGCAGTGAGAGGCGGACTCTAGGCATGAACGAGCAGTACTTC.

This clonotype was picked up many times. The chain couples TRBV10-3 to TRBJ2-5; D might be TRBD1 (6 bases). The germline gives CDR1 ENHRY, CDR2 SYGVKD. V was clipped by 6 bases and J by 3 bases, with 11 bases between them. CDR3 length: 13 amino acids. The CDR3, as DNA: TGTGCCATCAGGTTGGACAGCGAAGAGACCCAGTACTTC. This codes for CAIRLDSEETQYF.

This clonotype was observed many times. The chain has TRBV9 and TRBJ1-2, with a possible D match to TRBD1 (5 bases). The CDR3 spans 18 residues. V shed 3 bases and J shed 0 bases, with 21 bases lying between them. In germline, CDR1 is SGDLS, CDR2 YYNGEE. The chain's CDR3 is CASSENTGPGLTNYGYTF. CDR3 DNA sequence: TGTGCCAGCAGCGAGAATACAGGTCCCGGCCTCACTAACTATGGCTACACCTTC.

This clonotype was seen at least ten times. The V and J genes are TRBV20-1 and TRBJ2-7; 7 positions match TRBD2. This CDR3 is built from 13 residues. Unmatched junction bases numbered 6, after V lost 1 base and J lost 6 bases. Germline V gene lookup returns CDR1 DFQATT and CDR2 SNEGSKA (reference sequence). CDR3 in DNA: TGCAGTGCTAGAGGGGCGGGGGTCCGCGAGCAGTACTTC. Translating it yields CSARGAGVREQYF.

There are many counts of this clonotype. J is TRBJ1-3 and V is TRBV5-6; D unresolved. This CDR3 has 16 amino acids. Germline values: CDR1 SGHDT, CDR2 YYEEEE. The V end was cut by 0 bases, the J end by 2 bases, with 12 bases between. The chain's CDR3 is CASSLVDKVAGNTIYF. The CDR3, as DNA: TGTGCCAGCAGCTTGGTCGACAAGGTCGCTGGAAACACCATATATTTT.

Ten or more counts support this clonotype. The chain links TRBV4-3 to TRBJ1-1, with TRBD1 as a possible D gene (5 bases). Trimming took 3 bases from V and 3 from J, leaving 11 bases between them. Germline CDR1 reads LGHNA; CDR2 reads YSLEER. The CDR3 length is 14 residues. Here the CDR3 reads CASSHQRGDTEAFF. CDR3 in DNA: TGCGCCAGCAGCCATCAGCGGGGGGACACTGAAGCTTTCTTT.

This clonotype has a count of ten or more. The V call is TRBV12-3 or TRBV12-4, the J call TRBJ1-4; no reliable D call. The CDR3 sequence is 14 residues long. Trimming took 2 bases from V and 6 from J, leaving 10 bases between them. CDR3 sequence reads: CASSLLGKDEKLFF. CDR3 nucleotides: TGTGCCAGCAGTTTATTAGGGAAAGATGAAAAACTGTTTTTT.

In this sample, this clonotype turned up many times. CDR3 nucleotide sequence: TGCGCCAGCAGCCAAGAAGGTCTTGCGGCTGATACGCAGTATTTT. It translates to CASSQEGLAADTQYF. The chain recombines TRBV4-3 with TRBJ2-3; D is unresolved. This CDR3 spans 15 amino acids. Germline CDR1 is LGHNA and CDR2 is YSLEER. With 0 bases removed from V and 6 bases from J, the gap between germline ends came to 13 bases.

This clonotype was observed many times. The chain uses TRBV28 and TRBJ1-5, with 7 bases identical to TRBD1. The CDR3 spans 14 residues. V lost 5 bases to trimming and J lost 2 bases; unmatched junction nucleotides: 3. Germline CDR1 and CDR2: MDHEN and SYDVKM. This CDR3 is CASSSGQGNQPQHF. The DNA of the CDR3 is TGTGCCAGCAGTAGTGGACAGGGCAATCAGCCCCAGCATTTT.

This clonotype has at least ten counts. J is TRBJ1-1 and V is TRBV12-3 or TRBV12-4; tentatively, D is TRBD1 (5 bases). V was trimmed by 5 bases and J by 8 bases, leaving 12 bases between them. The CDR3 runs 12 residues. CDR3 coding DNA: TGTGCCAGCAGTGCGACAGCGATCGAAGCTTTCTTT. Translating gives CASSATAIEAFF.

This clonotype was seen at least ten times. This chain connects TRBV6-2 or TRBV6-3 to TRBJ2-1, with 9 bases aligning to TRBD1. The germline gives CDR1 MNHEY, CDR2 SVGEGT. This CDR3 region has 14 residues. V was clipped by 1 base and J by 9 bases; unmatched bases: 4. The CDR3 protein is CASSYYTGGGEQFF. The CDR3 bases are TGTGCCAGCAGTTACTACACAGGGGGCGGTGAGCAGTTCTTC.